This TCR beta chain was found in a study of low-dose radiotherapy and immunotherapy resistance in tumors. Study-level background: Intravenous ipilimumab 1 mg/kg every six weeks was given with nivolumab 240 mg every two weeks.

Donors were treated with nivolumab, ipilimumab, aspirin, and low-dose cyclophosphamide and radiotherapy. Advanced solid tumors lacking tumor-infiltrating lymphocytes were present in eligible patients. TRAV- and TRBV-specific primers primed first-strand cDNA, covering alpha and beta chains. With a constant-region primer and a V-primer adapter, TCRs were subjected to around 18 PCR cycles of amplification. MiXCR, applied by TCRdb to the reads, yields one record per CDR3 protein. The profile covers about 14,000 distinct CDR3 sequences, with roughly half appearing a single time and approximately 3.7% taken by the ten largest. The CDR3 has 11 amino acids. Germline V lookup: CDR1 MNHEY, CDR2 SVGEGT. Between the trimmed V and J ends, which lost 4 bases and 8 bases, there was a span of 6 bases.

The chain employs TRBV6-2 or TRBV6-3 and TRBJ2-1, with D uncertain. The receptor was isolated from a human donor with advanced metastatic prostate, ovarian, gallbladder or colorectal cancer (not recorded which). This table probably holds off-target reads from a library built for another chain. The CDR3 spells CASSLVDEQFF. CDR3 sequence (DNA): TGTGCCAGCAGTTTGGTCGATGAGCAGTTCTTC.